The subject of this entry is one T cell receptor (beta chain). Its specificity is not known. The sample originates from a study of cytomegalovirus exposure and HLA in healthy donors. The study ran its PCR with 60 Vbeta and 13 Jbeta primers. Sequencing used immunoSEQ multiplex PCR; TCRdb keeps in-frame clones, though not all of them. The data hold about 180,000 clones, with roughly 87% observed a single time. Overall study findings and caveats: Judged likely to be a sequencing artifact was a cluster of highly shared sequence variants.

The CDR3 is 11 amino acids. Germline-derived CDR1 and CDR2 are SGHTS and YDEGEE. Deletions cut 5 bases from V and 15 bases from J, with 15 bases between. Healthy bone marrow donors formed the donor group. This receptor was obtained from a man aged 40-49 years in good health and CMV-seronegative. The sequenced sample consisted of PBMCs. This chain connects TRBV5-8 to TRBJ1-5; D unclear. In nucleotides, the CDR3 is TGTGCCAGCAGTTTGACCGCGCCTCGGCATTTT. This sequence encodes CASSLTAPRHF.